This TCR beta chain was documented in a study of vaccination effects on CD4 cells after COVID-19. Overall study: After the second dose, samples were taken at median day 72. Study-level points and caveats: Of the vaccine-induced clones from healthy vaccinees, merely 1 of 255 recognized common cold coronaviruses as well. Relatively few convalescent patients took part in the study, which had no early post-infection timepoints.

Ahead of sequencing, the ViraFEST assay grew antigen-specific CD4+ T cells using viral peptide pools. Culture lasted roughly 9 days before CD4+ T cell isolation. All study participants received two doses of BNT162b2 or mRNA-1273 vaccine. Nucleocapsid antibodies were negative in the vaccine recipients, who had never had SARS-CoV-2 infection. Profiled with immunoSEQ multiplex PCR; TCRdb holds only in-frame clones, not every one. The sample carries 13,000 to 15,000 clones, about 75% recorded once. Details on this clone: Its antigen is undetermined.

The sequencing used CD4+ T cells from PBMCs cultured with HCoV-NL63 spike peptides, collected after COVID-19 vaccination. This sequence was found in a human donor who received a COVID-19 vaccine.

The DNA of the CDR3 is TGCGCCAGCAGCCCGGGACAGGGGGCCAGAAACACCATATATTTT. Encoded protein: CASSPGQGARNTIYF. This rearrangement joins TRBV4-1 to TRBJ1-3; 12 bases map to TRBD1. With 4 bases clipped from V and 5 bases from J, the junction kept 3 bases outside the gene matches. The CDR3 spans 15 residues. Per the germline V gene, CDR1 is MGHRA and CDR2 is YSYEKL.